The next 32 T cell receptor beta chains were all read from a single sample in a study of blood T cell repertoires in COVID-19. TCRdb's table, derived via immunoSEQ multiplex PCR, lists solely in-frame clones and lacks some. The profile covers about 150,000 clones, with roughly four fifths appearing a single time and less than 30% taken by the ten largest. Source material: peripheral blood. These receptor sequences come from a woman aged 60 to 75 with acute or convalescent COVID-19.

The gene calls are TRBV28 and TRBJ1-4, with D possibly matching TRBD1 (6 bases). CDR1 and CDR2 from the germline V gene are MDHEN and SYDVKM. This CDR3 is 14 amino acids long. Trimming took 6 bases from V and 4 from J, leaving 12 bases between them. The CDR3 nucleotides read TGTGCCAGCAGGCGGGGGGCGAGTAATGAAAAACTGTTTTTT. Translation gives CASRRGASNEKLFF.

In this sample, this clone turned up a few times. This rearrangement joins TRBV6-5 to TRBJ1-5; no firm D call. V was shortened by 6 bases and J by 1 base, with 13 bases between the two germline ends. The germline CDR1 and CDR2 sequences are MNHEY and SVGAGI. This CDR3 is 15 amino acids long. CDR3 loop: CASRPGVVSNQPQHF. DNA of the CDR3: TGTGCCAGCAGACCCGGGGTGGTGAGCAATCAGCCCCAGCATTTT.

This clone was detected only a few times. DNA for the CDR3: TGTGCCAGCAGCGGAGGTATGGATCAGCCCCAGCATTTT. It is translated as CASSGGMDQPQHF. The chain links TRBV7-6 to TRBJ1-5; D gene unclear. The germline CDR1 and CDR2 sequences are SGHVS and FNYEAQ. Trimming cost V 5 bases and J 5 bases, with 10 bases left between them. The CDR3 consists of 13 residues.

CDR3 in DNA: TGTGCCAGCAGCTTGGTGACAGGGTCGTACGAGCAGTACTTC. Protein product: CASSLVTGSYEQYF. J is TRBJ2-7 and V is TRBV5-5; 7 bases fit TRBD1. The V gene's germline CDR1 is SGHKS and CDR2 YYEKEE (reference sequence). The CDR3 spans 14 residues. V lost 0 bases, J lost 4 bases, and 4 bases stayed unmatched.

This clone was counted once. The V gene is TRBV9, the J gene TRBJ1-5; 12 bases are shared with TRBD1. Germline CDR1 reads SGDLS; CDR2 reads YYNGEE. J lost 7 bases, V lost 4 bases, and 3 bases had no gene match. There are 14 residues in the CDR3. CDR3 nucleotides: TGTGCCAGCAGCCCCGGGACAGGGGGCCAGCCCCAGCATTTT. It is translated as CASSPGTGGQPQHF.

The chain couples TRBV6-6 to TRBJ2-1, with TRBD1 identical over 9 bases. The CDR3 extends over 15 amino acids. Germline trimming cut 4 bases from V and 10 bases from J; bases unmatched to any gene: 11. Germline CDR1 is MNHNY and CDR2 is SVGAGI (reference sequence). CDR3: CASSSGQGPVEEQFF. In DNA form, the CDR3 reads TGTGCCAGCAGTTCCGGACAGGGGCCCGTCGAGGAGCAGTTCTTC.

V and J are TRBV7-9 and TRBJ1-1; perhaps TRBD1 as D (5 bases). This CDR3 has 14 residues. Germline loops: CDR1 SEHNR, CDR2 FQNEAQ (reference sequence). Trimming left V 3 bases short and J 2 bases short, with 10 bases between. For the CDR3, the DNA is TGTGCCAGCAGCTTTGGAGGGGTCAACACTGAAGCTTTCTTT. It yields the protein CASSFGGVNTEAFF. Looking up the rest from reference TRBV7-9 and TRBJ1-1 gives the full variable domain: DTGVSQNPRHKITKRGQNVTFRCDPISEHNRLYWYRQTLGQGPEFLTYFQNEAQLEKSRLLSDRFSAERPKGSFSTLEIQRTEQGDSAMYLCASSFGGVNTEAFFGQGTRLTVV.

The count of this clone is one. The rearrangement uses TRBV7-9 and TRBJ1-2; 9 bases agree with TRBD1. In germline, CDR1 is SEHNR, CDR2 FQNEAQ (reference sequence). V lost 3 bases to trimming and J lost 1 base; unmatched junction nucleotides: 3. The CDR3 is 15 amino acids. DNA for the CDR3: TGTGCCAGCAGCTTTCCGACAGGGGGTAACTATGGCTACACCTTC. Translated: CASSFPTGGNYGYTF.

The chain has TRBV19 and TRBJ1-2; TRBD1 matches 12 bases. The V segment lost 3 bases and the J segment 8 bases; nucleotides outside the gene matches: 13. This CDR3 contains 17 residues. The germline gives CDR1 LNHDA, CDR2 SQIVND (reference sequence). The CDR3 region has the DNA TGTGCCAGTAGTATTGAGGTGGGACAGGGGGCTCGACGAGGCTACACCTTC. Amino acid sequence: CASSIEVGQGARRGYTF.

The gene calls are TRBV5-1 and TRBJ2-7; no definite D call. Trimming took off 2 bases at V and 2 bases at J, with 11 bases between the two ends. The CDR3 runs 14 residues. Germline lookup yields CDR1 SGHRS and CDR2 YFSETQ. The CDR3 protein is CASSLRVGPYEQYV. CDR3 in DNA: TGCGCCAGCAGCTTACGGGTGGGTCCCTACGAGCAGTACGTC.

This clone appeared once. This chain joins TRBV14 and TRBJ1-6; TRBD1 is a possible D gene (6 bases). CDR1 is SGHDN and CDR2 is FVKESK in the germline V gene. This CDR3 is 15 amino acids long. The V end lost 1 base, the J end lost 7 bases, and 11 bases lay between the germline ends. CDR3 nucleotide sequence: TGTGCCAGCAGCCAAGTTGGGACAAAAAATTCACCCCTCCACTTT. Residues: CASSQVGTKNSPLHF. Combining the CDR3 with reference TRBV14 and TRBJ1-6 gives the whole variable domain EAGVTQFPSHSVIEKGQTVTLRCDPISGHDNLYWYRRVMGKEIKFLLHFVKESKQDESGMPNNRFLAERTGGTYSTLKVQPAELEDSGVYFCASSQVGTKNSPLHFGNGTRLTVT.

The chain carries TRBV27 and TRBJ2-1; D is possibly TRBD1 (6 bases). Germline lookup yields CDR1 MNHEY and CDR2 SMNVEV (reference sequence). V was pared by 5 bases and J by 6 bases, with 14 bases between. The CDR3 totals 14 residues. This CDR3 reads CASSIDRQVNEQFF. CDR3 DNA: TGTGCCAGCAGTATAGACCGACAGGTCAATGAGCAGTTCTTC.

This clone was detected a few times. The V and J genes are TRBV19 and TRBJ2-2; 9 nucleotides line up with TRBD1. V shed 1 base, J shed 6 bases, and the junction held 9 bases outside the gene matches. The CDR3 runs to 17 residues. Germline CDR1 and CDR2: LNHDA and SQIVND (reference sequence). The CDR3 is CASSIVGPGQGPGELFF. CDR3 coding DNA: TGTGCCAGTAGTATAGTTGGGCCGGGACAGGGACCCGGGGAGCTGTTTTTT.

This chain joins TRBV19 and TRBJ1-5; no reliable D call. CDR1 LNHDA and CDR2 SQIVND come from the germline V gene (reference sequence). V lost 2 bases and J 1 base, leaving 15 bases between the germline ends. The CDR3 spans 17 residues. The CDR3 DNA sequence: TGTGCCAGTAGTATAATGTCGGTGGGCAGGAGCAATCAGCCCCAGCATTTT. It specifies CASSIMSVGRSNQPQHF. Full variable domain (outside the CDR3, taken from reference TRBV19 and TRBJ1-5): DGGITQSPKYLFRKEGQNVTLSCEQNLNHDAMYWYRQDPGQGLRLIYYSQIVNDFQKGDIAEGYSVSREKKESFPLTVTSAQKNPTAFYLCASSIMSVGRSNQPQHFGDGTRLSIL.

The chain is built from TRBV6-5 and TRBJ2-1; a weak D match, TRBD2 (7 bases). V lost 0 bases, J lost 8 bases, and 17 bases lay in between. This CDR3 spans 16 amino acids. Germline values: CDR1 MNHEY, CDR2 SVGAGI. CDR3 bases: TGTGCCAGCAGTTACTCGTCCCGGGGGGCCAAGGATGAGCAGTTCTTC. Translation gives CASSYSSRGAKDEQFF.

The CDR3 DNA follows: TGTGCCAGCACCGTACCCGGAGGGGCGAGTCGGGAGCAGTTCTTC. This gives the protein CASTVPGGASREQFF. The chain combines TRBV6-6 with TRBJ2-1, with D possibly TRBD2 on 6 matching bases. This CDR3 comprises 15 residues. V shed 7 bases and J shed 10 bases, with 23 bases lying between them. From germline, CDR1 is MNHNY and CDR2 SVGAGI (reference sequence).

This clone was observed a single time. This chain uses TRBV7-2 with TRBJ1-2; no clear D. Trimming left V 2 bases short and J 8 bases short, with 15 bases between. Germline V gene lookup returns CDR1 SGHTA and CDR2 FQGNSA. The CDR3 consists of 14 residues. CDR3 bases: TGTGCCAGCAGCTTACTTCGGGGTACGAGGGGCTACACCTTC. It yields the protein CASSLLRGTRGYTF.

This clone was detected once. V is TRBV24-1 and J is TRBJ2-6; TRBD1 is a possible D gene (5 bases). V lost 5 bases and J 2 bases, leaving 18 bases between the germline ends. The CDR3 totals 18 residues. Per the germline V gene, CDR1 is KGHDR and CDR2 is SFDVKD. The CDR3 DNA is TGTGCCACCAGTGTGTTGGACGGTGACAGAGCTGGGGCCAACGTCCTGACTTTC. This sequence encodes CATSVLDGDRAGANVLTF.

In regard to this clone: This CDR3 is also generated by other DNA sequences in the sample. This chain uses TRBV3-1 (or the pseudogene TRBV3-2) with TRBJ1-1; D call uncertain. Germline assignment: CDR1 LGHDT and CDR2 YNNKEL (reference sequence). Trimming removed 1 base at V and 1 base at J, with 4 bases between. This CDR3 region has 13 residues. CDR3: CASSQGRNTEAFF. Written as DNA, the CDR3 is TGTGCCAGCAGCCAAGGGAGGAACACTGAAGCTTTCTTT.

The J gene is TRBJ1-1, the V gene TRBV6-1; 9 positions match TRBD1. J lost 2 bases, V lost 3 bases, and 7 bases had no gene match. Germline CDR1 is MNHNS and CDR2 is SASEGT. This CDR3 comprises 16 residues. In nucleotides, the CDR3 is TGTGCCAGCAGTGACCCGGGACAGGGTATCAACACTGAAGCTTTCTTT. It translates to CASSDPGQGINTEAFF.

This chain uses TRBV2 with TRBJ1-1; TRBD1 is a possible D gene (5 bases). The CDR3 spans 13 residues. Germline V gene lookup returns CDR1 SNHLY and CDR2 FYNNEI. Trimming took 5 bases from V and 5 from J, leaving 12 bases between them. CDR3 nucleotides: TGTGCCAGCAGTCTCCAGGGATGGACTGAAGCTTTCTTT. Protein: CASSLQGWTEAFF.

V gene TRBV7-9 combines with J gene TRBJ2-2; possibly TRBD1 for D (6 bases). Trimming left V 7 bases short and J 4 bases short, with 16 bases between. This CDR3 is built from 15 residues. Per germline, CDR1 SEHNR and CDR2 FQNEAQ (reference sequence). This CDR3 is CASNPSQGRTGELFF. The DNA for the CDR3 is TGTGCCAGCAACCCCAGCCAGGGGCGCACCGGGGAGCTGTTTTTT.

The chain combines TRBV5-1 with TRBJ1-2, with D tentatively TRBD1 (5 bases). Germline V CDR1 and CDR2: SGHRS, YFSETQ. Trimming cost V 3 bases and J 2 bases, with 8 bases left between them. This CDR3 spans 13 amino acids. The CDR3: CASSSTANYGYTF. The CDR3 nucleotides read TGCGCCAGCAGCTCGACAGCGAACTATGGCTACACCTTC.

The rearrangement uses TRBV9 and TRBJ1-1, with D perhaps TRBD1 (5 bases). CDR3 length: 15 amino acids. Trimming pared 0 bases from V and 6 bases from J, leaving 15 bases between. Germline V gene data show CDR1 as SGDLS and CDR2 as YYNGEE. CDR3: CASSVDSHRGAEAFF. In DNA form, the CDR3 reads TGTGCCAGCAGCGTAGATTCTCATCGGGGGGCTGAAGCTTTCTTT.

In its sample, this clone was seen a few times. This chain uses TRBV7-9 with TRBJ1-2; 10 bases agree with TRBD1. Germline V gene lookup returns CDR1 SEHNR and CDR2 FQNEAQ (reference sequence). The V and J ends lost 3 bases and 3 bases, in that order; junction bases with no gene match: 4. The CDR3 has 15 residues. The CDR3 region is CASSLGQGIDYGYTF. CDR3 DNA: TGTGCCAGCAGCTTGGGACAGGGGATCGACTATGGCTACACCTTC.

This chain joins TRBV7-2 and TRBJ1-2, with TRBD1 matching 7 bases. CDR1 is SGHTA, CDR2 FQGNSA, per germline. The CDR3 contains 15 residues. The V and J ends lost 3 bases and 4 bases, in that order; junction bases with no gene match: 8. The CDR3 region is CASSFHRQGPYGYTF. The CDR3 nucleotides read TGTGCCAGCAGCTTCCACCGACAGGGTCCCTATGGCTACACCTTC.

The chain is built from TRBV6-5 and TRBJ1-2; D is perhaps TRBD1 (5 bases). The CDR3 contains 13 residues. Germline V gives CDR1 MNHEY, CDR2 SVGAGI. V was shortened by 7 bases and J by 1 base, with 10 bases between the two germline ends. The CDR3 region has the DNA TGTGCCAGCAAACTACAGGTTAACTATGGCTACACCTTC. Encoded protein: CASKLQVNYGYTF.

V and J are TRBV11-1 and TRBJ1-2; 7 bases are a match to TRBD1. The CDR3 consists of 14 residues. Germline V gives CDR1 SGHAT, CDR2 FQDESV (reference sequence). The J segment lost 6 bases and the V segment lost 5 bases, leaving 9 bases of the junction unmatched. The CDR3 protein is CASSPTGQLNGYTF. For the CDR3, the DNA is TGTGCCAGCAGCCCTACGGGACAGCTTAATGGCTACACCTTC.

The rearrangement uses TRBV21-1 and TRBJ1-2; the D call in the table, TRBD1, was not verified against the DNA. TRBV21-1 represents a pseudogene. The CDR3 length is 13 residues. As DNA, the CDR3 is TGTGCCAGCAGCAAACTACAGGGATTAGGCTACACCTTC. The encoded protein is CASSKLQGLGYTF.

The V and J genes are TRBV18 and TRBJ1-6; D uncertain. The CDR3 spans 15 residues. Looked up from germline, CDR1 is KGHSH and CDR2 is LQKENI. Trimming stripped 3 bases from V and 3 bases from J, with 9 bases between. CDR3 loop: CASSPRSLYNSPLHF. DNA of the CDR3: TGTGCCAGCTCACCGCGGTCACTCTATAATTCACCCCTCCACTTT.

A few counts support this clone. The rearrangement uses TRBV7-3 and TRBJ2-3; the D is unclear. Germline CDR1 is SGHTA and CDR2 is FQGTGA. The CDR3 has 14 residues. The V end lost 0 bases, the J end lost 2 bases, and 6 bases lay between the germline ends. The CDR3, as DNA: TGTGCCAGCAGCTTAACCAGCGCCACAGATACGCAGTATTTT. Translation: CASSLTSATDTQYF.

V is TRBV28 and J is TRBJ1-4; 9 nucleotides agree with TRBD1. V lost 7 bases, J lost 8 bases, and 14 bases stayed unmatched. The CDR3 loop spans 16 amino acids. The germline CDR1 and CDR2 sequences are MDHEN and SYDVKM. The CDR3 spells CASTGGLQGAKEKLFF. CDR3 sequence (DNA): TGTGCCAGCACCGGGGGCCTACAGGGGGCAAAAGAAAAACTGTTTTTT.